Below, 10 T cell receptor beta chains from the same sample are listed, as sequenced in a study of blood T cell repertoires in COVID-19 (dated by TCRdb to about 2020). The method behind the library was the immunoSEQ multiplex PCR assay. TCRdb obtained this table from immuneACCESS and retained in-frame rearrangements with V and J assigned. These tables miss some clones; where compared with another copy, unresolved V genes account for less than half of the shortfall, and the remainder is unexplained. This sample is represented by tens of thousands of clones; around 85% of them were singletons. The ten most abundant clones make up under 7% of the sample. What was sequenced was peripheral blood. Receptor source: a man aged 45-65 years with active COVID-19.

The V and J genes are TRBV30 and TRBJ2-7; a possible D gene is TRBD2 (5 bases). The CDR3 is made up of 13 amino acids. CDR1 and CDR2 (germline): GTSNPN, SVGIG (reference sequence). Trimming took off 3 bases at V and 3 bases at J, with 12 bases between the two ends. The CDR3 region is CAWSRGRNYEQYF. CDR3 nucleotide sequence: TGTGCCTGGAGCCGAGGGCGGAACTACGAGCAGTACTTC. The full variable domain, its missing parts supplied by reference TRBV30 and TRBJ2-7, is SQTIHQWPATLVQPVGSPLSLECTVEGTSNPNLYWYRQAAGRGLQLLFYSVGIGQISSEVPQNLSASRPQDRQFILSSKKLLLSDSGFYLCAWSRGRNYEQYFGPGTRLTVT.

This chain connects TRBV18 to TRBJ1-1; D is uncertain. CDR3 length: 13 amino acids. The V gene lost 3 bases and the J gene lost 1 base, with 6 bases spanning the gap. CDR1 is KGHSH, CDR2 LQKENI, per germline. The CDR3, as DNA: TGTGCCAGCTCACCCGCAGGGAACACTGAAGCTTTCTTT. Translation: CASSPAGNTEAFF.

The chain combines TRBV7-2 with TRBJ2-7; TRBD2 is a possible D gene (5 bases). Germline V gene lookup returns CDR1 SGHTA and CDR2 FQGNSA. Trimming took 5 bases from V and 4 from J, leaving 9 bases between them. The CDR3 has 12 residues. CDR3 amino acids: CASSLGSYEQYF. Here the CDR3 DNA reads TGTGCCAGCAGCCTAGGGAGTTACGAGCAGTACTTC.

This rearrangement joins TRBV15 to TRBJ2-7, with 9 bases identical to TRBD2. The length of the CDR3 is 15 residues. Trimming at V came to 5 bases and at J to 4 bases, leaving 9 bases not matched to a gene. Germline CDR1 is LNHNV and CDR2 is YYDKDF (reference sequence). The CDR3 loop is CATSWGAGGQYEQYF. CDR3 nucleotide sequence: TGTGCCACCAGCTGGGGGGCGGGGGGGCAATACGAGCAGTACTTC. Based on the CDR3 plus reference TRBV15 and TRBJ2-7, the full variable domain is DAMVIQNPRYQVTQFGKPVTLSCSQTLNHNVMYWYQQKSSQAPKLLFHYYDKDFNNEADTPDNFQSRRPNTSFCFLDIRSPGLGDTAMYLCATSWGAGGQYEQYFGPGTRLTVT.

This clone was seen a handful of times. The chain's CDR3 is CASSFGRGTEAFF. In nucleotides, the CDR3 is TGTGCCAGCAGCTTTGGGAGGGGCACTGAAGCTTTCTTT. The chain has TRBV5-4 and TRBJ1-1; D is possibly TRBD1 (5 bases). Trimming cost V 2 bases and J 4 bases, with 9 bases left between them. Germline CDR1 reads SGHNT; CDR2 reads YYREEE (reference sequence). The CDR3 runs 13 residues.

The chain recombines TRBV5-4 with TRBJ2-1; D perhaps matches TRBD2 (5 bases). The CDR3 length is 15 residues. Trimming left V 4 bases short and J 0 bases short, with 11 bases between. The germline V gene has CDR1 SGHNT and CDR2 YYREEE (reference sequence). Here the CDR3 reads CASSPERTSYNEQFF. CDR3 sequence (DNA): TGTGCCAGCAGCCCCGAGCGGACCTCCTACAATGAGCAGTTCTTC.

The chain recombines TRBV7-6 with TRBJ2-1; 7 nucleotides agree with TRBD1. Per germline, CDR1 SGHVS and CDR2 FNYEAQ. The V gene end was trimmed by 4 bases and the J gene end by 4 bases; junction bases not matched to a gene: 7. This CDR3 spans 15 amino acids. DNA of the CDR3: TGTGCCAGCAGCTCCCGACAGGGCACATACAATGAGCAGTTCTTC. Its protein product is CASSSRQGTYNEQFF.

This clone was detected only a few times. The gene calls are TRBV3-1 (or the pseudogene TRBV3-2) and TRBJ2-1; possible D gene TRBD2, 5 bases. The CDR3 is made up of 15 amino acids. Trimming stripped 0 bases from V and 10 bases from J, with 16 bases between. Looked up from germline, CDR1 is LGHDT and CDR2 is YNNKEL (reference sequence). The CDR3 sequence: CASSQDHGGGREQFF. DNA of the CDR3: TGTGCCAGCAGCCAAGATCACGGCGGAGGACGGGAGCAGTTCTTC.

Turning to this clone: A junction end diverges from the germline sequence, so it may reflect a read error. V is TRBV6-1 and J is TRBJ2-1; TRBD2 aligns across 16 bases. This CDR3 has 16 residues. Germline-derived CDR1 and CDR2 are MNHNS and SASEGT. The CDR3 DNA sequence: TGTGCCAGCAGTCAAGCGGGACTAGCGGGGGGGCGAGAGCAGTTCTTC. Translation: CASSQAGLAGGREQFF.

The gene calls are TRBV5-1 and TRBJ2-1; no definite D call. Between the trimmed V and J ends, which lost 0 bases and 0 bases, there was a span of 7 bases. The V gene's germline CDR1 is SGHRS and CDR2 YFSETQ. The CDR3 has 15 residues. CDR3 residues: CASSLESSSYNEQFF. The CDR3 DNA reads as TGCGCCAGCAGCTTGGAGTCGAGCTCCTACAATGAGCAGTTCTTC.